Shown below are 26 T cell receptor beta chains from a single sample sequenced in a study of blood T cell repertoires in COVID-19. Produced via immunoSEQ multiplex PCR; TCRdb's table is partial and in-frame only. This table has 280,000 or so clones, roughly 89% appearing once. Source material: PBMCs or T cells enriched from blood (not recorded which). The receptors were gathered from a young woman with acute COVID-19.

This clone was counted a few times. CDR3 bases: TGTGCCAGCAGCCAAGGTCGCAGCGCTGGAAACACCATATATTTT. It translates to CASSQGRSAGNTIYF. The rearrangement joins TRBV3-1 (or the pseudogene TRBV3-2) to TRBJ1-3, with D unclear. The V and J ends lost 1 base and 2 bases respectively, with 9 bases between them. Germline-derived CDR1 and CDR2 are LGHDT and YNNKEL (reference sequence). The CDR3 totals 15 residues.

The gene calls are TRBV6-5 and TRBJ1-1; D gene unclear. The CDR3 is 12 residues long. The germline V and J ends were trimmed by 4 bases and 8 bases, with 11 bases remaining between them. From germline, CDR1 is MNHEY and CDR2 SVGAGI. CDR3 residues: CASSSTTREAFF. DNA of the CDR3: TGTGCCAGCAGTTCTACTACCCGAGAAGCTTTCTTT.

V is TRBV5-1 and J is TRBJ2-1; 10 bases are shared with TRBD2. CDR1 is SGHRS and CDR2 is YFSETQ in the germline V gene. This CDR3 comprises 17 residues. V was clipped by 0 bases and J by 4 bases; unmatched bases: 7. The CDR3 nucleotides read TGCGCCAGCAGCTTGGTTGGACTAGCGGAGACTTACAATGAGCAGTTCTTC. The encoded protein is CASSLVGLAETYNEQFF. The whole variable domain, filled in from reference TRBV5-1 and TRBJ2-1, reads KAGVTQTPRYLIKTRGQQVTLSCSPISGHRSVSWYQQTPGQGLQFLFEYFSETQRNKGNFPGRFSGRQFSNSRSEMNVSTLELGDSALYLCASSLVGLAETYNEQFFGPGTRLTVL.

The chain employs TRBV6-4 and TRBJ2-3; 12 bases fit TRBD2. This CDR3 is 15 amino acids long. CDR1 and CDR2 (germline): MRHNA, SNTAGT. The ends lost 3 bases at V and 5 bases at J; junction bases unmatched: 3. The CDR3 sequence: CASSETSGSGDTQYF. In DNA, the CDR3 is TGTGCCAGCAGTGAGACTAGCGGGAGTGGAGATACGCAGTATTTT.

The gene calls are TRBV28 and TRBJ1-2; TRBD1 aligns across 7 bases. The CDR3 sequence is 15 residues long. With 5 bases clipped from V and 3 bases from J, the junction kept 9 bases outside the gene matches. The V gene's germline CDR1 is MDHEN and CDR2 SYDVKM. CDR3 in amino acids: CASSTTGQADYGYTF. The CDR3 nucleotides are TGTGCCAGCAGTACAACAGGACAGGCTGACTATGGCTACACCTTC.

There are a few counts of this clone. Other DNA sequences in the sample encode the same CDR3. The CDR3 region has the DNA TGTGCCAGCAGTGAAGACGGAGGAAGCTCCTACGAGCAGTACTTC. Amino acids: CASSEDGGSSYEQYF. This chain links TRBV6-1 with TRBJ2-7, with D possibly being TRBD2 (5 bases). V lost 1 base, J lost 0 bases, and 10 bases lay in between. The CDR3 sequence is 15 residues long. CDR1 is MNHNS, CDR2 SASEGT, per germline.

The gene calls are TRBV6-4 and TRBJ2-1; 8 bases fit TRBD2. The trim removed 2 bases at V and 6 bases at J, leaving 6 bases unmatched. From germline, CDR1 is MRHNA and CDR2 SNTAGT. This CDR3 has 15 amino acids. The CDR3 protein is CASSDQAGALNEQFF. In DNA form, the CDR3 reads TGTGCCAGCAGTGACCAAGCGGGAGCGCTCAATGAGCAGTTCTTC.

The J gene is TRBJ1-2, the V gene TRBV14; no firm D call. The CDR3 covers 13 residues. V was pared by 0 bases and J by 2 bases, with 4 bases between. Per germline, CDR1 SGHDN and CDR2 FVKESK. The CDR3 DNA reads TGTGCCAGCAGCCAAGATCGGAACTATGGCTACACCTTC. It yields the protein CASSQDRNYGYTF.

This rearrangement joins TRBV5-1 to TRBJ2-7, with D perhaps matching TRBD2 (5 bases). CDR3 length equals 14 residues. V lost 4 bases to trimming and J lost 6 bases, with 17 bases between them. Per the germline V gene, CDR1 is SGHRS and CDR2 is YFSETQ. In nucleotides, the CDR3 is TGCGCCAGCAGCATACTAGATCCTAGCAGCGAGCAGTACTTC. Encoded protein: CASSILDPSSEQYF.

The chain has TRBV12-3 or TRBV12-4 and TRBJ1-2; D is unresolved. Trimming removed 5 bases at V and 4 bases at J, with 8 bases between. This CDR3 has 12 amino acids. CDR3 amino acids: CASSGGLYGYTF. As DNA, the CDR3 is TGTGCCAGCAGTGGCGGGCTCTATGGCTACACCTTC.

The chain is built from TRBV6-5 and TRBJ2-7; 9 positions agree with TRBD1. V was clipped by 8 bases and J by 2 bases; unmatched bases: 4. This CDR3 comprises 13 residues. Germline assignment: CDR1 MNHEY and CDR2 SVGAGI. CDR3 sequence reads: CASLDRGTYEQYF. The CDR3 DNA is TGTGCCAGCTTGGACAGGGGTACCTACGAGCAGTACTTC.

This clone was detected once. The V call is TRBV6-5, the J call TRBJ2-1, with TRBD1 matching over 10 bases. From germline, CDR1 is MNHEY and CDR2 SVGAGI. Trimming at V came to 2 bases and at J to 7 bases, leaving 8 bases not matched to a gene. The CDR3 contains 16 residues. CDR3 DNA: TGTGCCAGCAGTTACACCGGGACAGGGGTTAGGAATGAGCAGTTCTTC. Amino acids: CASSYTGTGVRNEQFF.

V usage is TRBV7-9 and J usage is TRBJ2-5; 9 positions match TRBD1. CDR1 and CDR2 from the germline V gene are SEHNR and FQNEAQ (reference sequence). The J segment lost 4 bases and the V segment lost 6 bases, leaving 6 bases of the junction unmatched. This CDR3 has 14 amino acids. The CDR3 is CASSSTGGRETQYF. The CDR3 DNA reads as TGTGCCAGCAGTTCCACAGGGGGCCGAGAGACCCAGTACTTC.

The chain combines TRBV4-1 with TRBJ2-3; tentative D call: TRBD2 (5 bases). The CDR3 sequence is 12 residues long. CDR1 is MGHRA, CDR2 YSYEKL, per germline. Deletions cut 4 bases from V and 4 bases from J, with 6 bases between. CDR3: CASSPRADTQYF. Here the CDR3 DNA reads TGCGCCAGCAGCCCGCGGGCAGATACGCAGTATTTT.

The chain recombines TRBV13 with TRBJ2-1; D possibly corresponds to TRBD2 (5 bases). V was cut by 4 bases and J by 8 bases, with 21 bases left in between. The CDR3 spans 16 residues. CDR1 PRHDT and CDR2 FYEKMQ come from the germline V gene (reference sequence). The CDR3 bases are TGTGCCAGCAGCTCACGGGCTAGCCCCACTAGGTATGAGCAGTTCTTC. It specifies CASSSRASPTRYEQFF.

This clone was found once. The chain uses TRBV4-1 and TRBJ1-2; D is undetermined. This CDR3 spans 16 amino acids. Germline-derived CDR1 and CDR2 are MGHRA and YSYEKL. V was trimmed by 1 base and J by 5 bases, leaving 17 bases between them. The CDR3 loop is CASSQGRGQTKYGYTF. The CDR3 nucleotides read TGCGCCAGCAGCCAAGGAAGAGGGCAGACGAAGTATGGCTACACCTTC.

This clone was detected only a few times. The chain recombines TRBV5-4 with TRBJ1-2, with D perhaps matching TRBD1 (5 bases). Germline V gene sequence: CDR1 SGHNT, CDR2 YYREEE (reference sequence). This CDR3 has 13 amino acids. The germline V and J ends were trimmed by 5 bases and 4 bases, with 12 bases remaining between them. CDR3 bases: TGTGCCAGCAGACGGGGGGGTTTCTATGGCTACACCTTC. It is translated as CASRRGGFYGYTF.

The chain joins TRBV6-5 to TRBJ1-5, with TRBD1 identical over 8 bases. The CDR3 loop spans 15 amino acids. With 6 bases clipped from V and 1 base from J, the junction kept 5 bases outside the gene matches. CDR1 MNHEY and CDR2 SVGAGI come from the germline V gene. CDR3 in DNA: TGTGCCAGCAGACAACAGGGGGGAAGCAATCAGCCCCAGCATTTT. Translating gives CASRQQGGSNQPQHF.

The CDR3 bases are TGTGCCAGCAGCCAAGTCATGGGGCGGGGCCCCTACAATGAGCAGTTCTTC. Protein sequence: CASSQVMGRGPYNEQFF. The chain links TRBV3-1 (or the pseudogene TRBV3-2) to TRBJ2-1, with D possibly matching TRBD2 (6 bases). The CDR3 has 17 amino acids. Trimming removed 1 base from V and 2 bases from J, with 15 bases in between. CDR1 is LGHDT and CDR2 is YNNKEL in the germline V gene (reference sequence).

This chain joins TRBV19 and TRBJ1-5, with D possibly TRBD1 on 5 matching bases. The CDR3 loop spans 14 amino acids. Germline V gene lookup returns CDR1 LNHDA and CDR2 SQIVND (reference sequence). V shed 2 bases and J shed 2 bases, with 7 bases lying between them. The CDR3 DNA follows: TGTGCCAGTAGTATAAGGGGCGGCAATCAGCCCCAGCATTTT. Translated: CASSIRGGNQPQHF.

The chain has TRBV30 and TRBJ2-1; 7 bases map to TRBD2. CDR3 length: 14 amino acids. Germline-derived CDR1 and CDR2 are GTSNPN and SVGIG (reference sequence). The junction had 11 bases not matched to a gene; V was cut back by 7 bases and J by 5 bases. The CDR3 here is CASSPGTIHNEQFF. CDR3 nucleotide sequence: TGTGCCTCCTCGCCCGGGACTATCCACAATGAGCAGTTCTTC.

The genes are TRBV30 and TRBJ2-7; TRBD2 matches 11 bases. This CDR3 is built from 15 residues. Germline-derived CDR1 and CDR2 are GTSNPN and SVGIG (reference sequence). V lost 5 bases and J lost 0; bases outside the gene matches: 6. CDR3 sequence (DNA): TGTGCCTGGGATACCGGGACTAGCGGCTCCTACGAGCAGTACTTC. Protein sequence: CAWDTGTSGSYEQYF.

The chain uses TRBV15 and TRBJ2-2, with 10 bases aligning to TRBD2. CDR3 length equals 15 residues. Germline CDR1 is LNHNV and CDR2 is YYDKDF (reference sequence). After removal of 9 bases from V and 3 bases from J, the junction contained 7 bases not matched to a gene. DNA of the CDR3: TGTGCCACGTCTATTAGCGGGAGGCACACCGGGGAGCTGTTTTTT. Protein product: CATSISGRHTGELFF.

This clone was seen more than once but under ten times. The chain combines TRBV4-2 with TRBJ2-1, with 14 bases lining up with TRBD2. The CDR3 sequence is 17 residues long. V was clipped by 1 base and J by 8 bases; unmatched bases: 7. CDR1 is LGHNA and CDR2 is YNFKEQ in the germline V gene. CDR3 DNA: TGTGCCAGCAGCCAAGCCCTCGGGACTAGCGGGAGACATGAGCAGTTCTTC. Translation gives CASSQALGTSGRHEQFF.

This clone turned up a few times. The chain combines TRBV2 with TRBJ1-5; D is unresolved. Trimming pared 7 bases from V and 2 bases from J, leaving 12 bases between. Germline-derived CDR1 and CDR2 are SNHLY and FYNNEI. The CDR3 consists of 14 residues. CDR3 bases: TGTGCCAGCACATATGAGTCGGGCAATCAGCCCCAGCATTTT. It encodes CASTYESGNQPQHF.

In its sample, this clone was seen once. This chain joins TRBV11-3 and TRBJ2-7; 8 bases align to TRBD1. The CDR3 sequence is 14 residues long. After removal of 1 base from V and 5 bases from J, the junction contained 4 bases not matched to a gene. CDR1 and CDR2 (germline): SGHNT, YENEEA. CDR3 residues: CASSLGTGTDEQYF. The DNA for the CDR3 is TGTGCCAGCAGCTTAGGGACAGGGACCGACGAGCAGTACTTC.